This T cell receptor (beta chain) was identified during a study of blood T cells in healthy people across ages. With a J-beta primer mix and a sample-barcoded 5' primer, a second PCR ran about 7 to 12 cycles. TCRdb recomputed calls from the 5' RACE reads with MiXCR, one row per CDR3 protein. The sample carries around 940,000 distinct CDR3 sequences, roughly 51% recorded once. Study findings and constraints: Relative to aged donors, long-lived donors carried more naive CD4+ cells and displayed higher diversity.

A word on this clonotype: Its target is unknown. Just one base apart from a much larger clone, this may be a read error.

V shed 5 bases and J 4 bases; nucleotides not matched to a gene: 1. CDR3 length equals 14 residues. Germline V lookup: CDR1 SGHTA, CDR2 FQGNSA. Total RNA was extracted at no less than 6 micrograms per sample. The receptor's source is an older woman in good health. The chain recombines TRBV7-2 with TRBJ2-7, with 14 bases lining up with TRBD2. The sequencing input was blood. CDR3 residues: CASSRTSGRYEQYF. The CDR3 DNA is TGTGCCAGCAGCCGGACTAGCGGGAGGTACGAGCAGTACTTC.